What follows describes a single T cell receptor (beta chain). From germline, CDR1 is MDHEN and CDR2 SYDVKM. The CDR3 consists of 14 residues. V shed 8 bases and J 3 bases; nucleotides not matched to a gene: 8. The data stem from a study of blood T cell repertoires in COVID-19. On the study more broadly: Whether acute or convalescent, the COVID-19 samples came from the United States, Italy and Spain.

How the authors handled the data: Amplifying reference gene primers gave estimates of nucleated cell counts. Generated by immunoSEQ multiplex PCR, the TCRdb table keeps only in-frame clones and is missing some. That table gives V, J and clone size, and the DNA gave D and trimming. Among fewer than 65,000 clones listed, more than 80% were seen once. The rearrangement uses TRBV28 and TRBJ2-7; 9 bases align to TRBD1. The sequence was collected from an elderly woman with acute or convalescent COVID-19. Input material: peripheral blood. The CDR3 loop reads CASLPPGQGYEQYF. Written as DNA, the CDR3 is TGTGCCAGCCTTCCTCCGGGACAGGGCTACGAGCAGTACTTC. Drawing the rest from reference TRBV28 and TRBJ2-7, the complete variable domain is DVKVTQSSRYLVKRTGEKVFLECVQDMDHENMFWYRQDPGLGLRLIYFSYDVKMKEKGDIPEGYSVSREKKERFSLILESASTNQTSMYLCASLPPGQGYEQYFGPGTRLTVT.